Following are 25 T cell receptor beta chains from one sample sequenced in a study of T cell clones after liver transplantation. Profiled with immunoSEQ multiplex PCR; TCRdb holds only in-frame clones, not every one. The data hold around 70,000 clones, with almost 95% observed a single time. Sequencing was performed on CD4+ T cells from blood, taken 25 months after liver transplant. These receptors were taken from a human patient who received a liver transplant. Part of the T cell pool may stem from the graft donor.

The chain uses TRBV28 and TRBJ2-7, with 8 positions matching TRBD1. There are 16 residues in the CDR3. Germline V gene lookup returns CDR1 MDHEN and CDR2 SYDVKM. The V gene end was trimmed by 7 bases and the J gene end by 4 bases; junction bases not matched to a gene: 15. CDR3 sequence (DNA): TGTGCCAGCAAGGCAGGGGGCGCATCTGGGCTTTACGAGCAGTACTTC. Residues: CASKAGGASGLYEQYF.

CDR3: CASSLQQTGNSYEQYF. The CDR3 nucleotides read TGCGCCAGCAGCCTCCAGCAGACAGGGAACTCCTACGAGCAGTACTTC. The chain recombines TRBV4-3 with TRBJ2-7; 7 positions match TRBD1. The germline V gene has CDR1 LGHNA and CDR2 YSLEER. The CDR3 extends over 16 amino acids. V was clipped by 4 bases and J by 0 bases; unmatched bases: 9.

The chain recombines TRBV2 with TRBJ2-7; TRBD1 matches 9 bases. The CDR3 sequence is 14 residues long. Germline V gene sequence: CDR1 SNHLY, CDR2 FYNNEI. V gave up 5 bases and J gave up 6 bases; unmatched junction bases: 8. The CDR3 DNA follows: TGTGCCAGCAGTCTCATGGGACAGGGAGGCGAGCAGTACTTC. It codes for CASSLMGQGGEQYF.

This clone was observed once. This chain uses TRBV5-4 with TRBJ2-3; D is perhaps TRBD2 (6 bases). The CDR3 is 14 residues long. V lost 5 bases to trimming and J lost 2 bases, with 12 bases between them. CDR1 and CDR2 from the germline V gene are SGHNT and YYREEE (reference sequence). As DNA, the CDR3 is TGTGCCAGCAGGACCGGGACTCTCACAGATACGCAGTATTTT. Protein sequence: CASRTGTLTDTQYF.

V gene TRBV6-1 combines with J gene TRBJ1-5, with 7 bases matching TRBD1. J was trimmed by 3 bases and V by 3 bases; bases with no gene match: 2. CDR1 and CDR2 from the germline V gene are MNHNS and SASEGT. The CDR3 spans 14 residues. Here the CDR3 reads CASSETGYNQPQHF. CDR3 in DNA: TGTGCCAGCAGTGAGACAGGGTACAATCAGCCCCAGCATTTT.

The chain carries TRBV28 and TRBJ2-7, with D hard to call. This CDR3 is 13 amino acids long. Germline-derived CDR1 and CDR2 are MDHEN and SYDVKM. Trimming pared 7 bases from V and 0 bases from J, leaving 10 bases between. The CDR3 sequence: CASTQGSSYEQYF. CDR3 DNA: TGTGCCAGCACTCAAGGCAGCTCCTACGAGCAGTACTTC.

The gene calls are TRBV7-8 and TRBJ2-3; unclear D gene. This CDR3 region has 16 residues. Germline V CDR1 and CDR2: SGHVS, FQNEAQ. V lost 0 bases and J 4 bases, leaving 14 bases between the germline ends. The chain's CDR3 is CASSLAMRTLPDTQYF. In DNA, the CDR3 is TGTGCCAGCAGCTTAGCGATGCGCACACTACCAGATACGCAGTATTTT. Looking up the rest from reference TRBV7-8 and TRBJ2-3 gives the full variable domain: GAGVSQSPRYKVAKRGQDVALRCDPISGHVSLFWYQQALGQGPEFLTYFQNEAQLDKSGLPSDRFFAERPEGSVSTLKIQRTQQEDSAVYLCASSLAMRTLPDTQYFGPGTRLTVL.

The V call is TRBV6-1, the J call TRBJ1-1, with unresolved D. The germline gives CDR1 MNHNS, CDR2 SASEGT. This CDR3 spans 14 amino acids. Trimming left V 4 bases short and J 6 bases short, with 15 bases between. The CDR3 protein is CASSGRTHGAEAFF. The CDR3 region has the DNA TGTGCCAGCAGTGGTAGGACGCATGGCGCTGAAGCTTTCTTT.

This chain connects TRBV9 to TRBJ2-3; 7 nucleotides line up with TRBD2. The V and J ends lost 1 base and 2 bases, in that order; junction bases with no gene match: 7. Germline-derived CDR1 and CDR2 are SGDLS and YYNGEE. CDR3 size: 16 residues. CDR3 sequence (DNA): TGTGCCAGCAGCGTAATGTCTAGCGGATACACAGATACGCAGTATTTT. Amino acids: CASSVMSSGYTDTQYF.

The genes are TRBV27 and TRBJ2-3; D not resolved. Germline V gives CDR1 MNHEY, CDR2 SMNVEV (reference sequence). The CDR3 has 14 residues. V lost 6 bases and J 4 bases, leaving 14 bases between the germline ends. CDR3 sequence reads: CASSRIRVSDTQYF. In DNA form, the CDR3 reads TGTGCCAGCAGCCGCATCAGAGTATCAGATACGCAGTATTTT.

The rearrangement links TRBV16 to TRBJ1-5; D unresolved. The V gene's germline CDR1 is KGHSY and CDR2 FQNENV. The CDR3 has 12 residues. The V gene lost 2 bases and the J gene lost 2 bases, with 1 base spanning the gap. CDR3 loop: CASSQGNQPQHF. CDR3 DNA sequence: TGTGCCAGCAGCCAAGGCAATCAGCCCCAGCATTTT.

The chain links TRBV19 to TRBJ2-1; 7 positions agree with TRBD2. The J segment lost 9 bases and the V segment lost 3 bases, leaving 11 bases of the junction unmatched. CDR3 length: 15 residues. The germline gives CDR1 LNHDA, CDR2 SQIVND (reference sequence). The CDR3 region is CASSILGTISPEQFF. The CDR3 DNA is TGTGCCAGTAGTATCCTTGGGACTATATCACCTGAGCAGTTCTTC. Together with reference TRBV19 and TRBJ2-1, the CDR3 gives the full variable domain: DGGITQSPKYLFRKEGQNVTLSCEQNLNHDAMYWYRQDPGQGLRLIYYSQIVNDFQKGDIAEGYSVSREKKESFPLTVTSAQKNPTAFYLCASSILGTISPEQFFGPGTRLTVL.

The rearrangement joins TRBV19 to TRBJ1-5, with D hard to call. The germline gives CDR1 LNHDA, CDR2 SQIVND (reference sequence). The CDR3 length is 16 residues. V lost 3 bases to trimming and J lost 4 bases, with 16 bases between them. As DNA, the CDR3 is TGTGCCAGTAGTATCGTCGTTGGGCAGGCTAATCAGCCCCAGCATTTT. This sequence encodes CASSIVVGQANQPQHF.

CDR3 DNA sequence: TGTGCCAGCACACCAGGGAAGCTCTATGGCTACACCTTC. Amino acid sequence: CASTPGKLYGYTF. The chain uses TRBV6-5 and TRBJ1-2, with D maybe TRBD1 (5 bases). The CDR3 spans 13 residues. CDR1 is MNHEY and CDR2 is SVGAGI in the germline V gene. The ends were cut back, 7 bases at V and 4 bases at J, with 13 bases in the middle.

The chain links TRBV27 to TRBJ2-3, with TRBD2 matching 10 bases. The CDR3 covers 19 residues. CDR1 MNHEY and CDR2 SMNVEV come from the germline V gene (reference sequence). The ends lost 4 bases at V and 3 bases at J; junction bases unmatched: 16. The CDR3 loop reads CASSSLRSSGSLGTDTQYF. The DNA for the CDR3 is TGTGCCAGCAGTTCCCTGAGGTCTAGCGGGAGCCTTGGAACAGATACGCAGTATTTT.

This clone was seen only once. The chain uses TRBV28 and TRBJ1-1; 7 nucleotides align to TRBD1. This CDR3 spans 15 amino acids. Germline-derived CDR1 and CDR2 are MDHEN and SYDVKM. Germline trimming cut 9 bases from V and 4 bases from J; bases unmatched to any gene: 14. The CDR3: CASPRTRGKITEAFF. The DNA of the CDR3 is TGTGCCAGTCCAAGAACCAGGGGGAAGATCACTGAAGCTTTCTTT. Combining the CDR3 with reference TRBV28 and TRBJ1-1 gives the whole variable domain DVKVTQSSRYLVKRTGEKVFLECVQDMDHENMFWYRQDPGLGLRLIYFSYDVKMKEKGDIPEGYSVSREKKERFSLILESASTNQTSMYLCASPRTRGKITEAFFGQGTRLTVV.

The genes are TRBV11-3 and TRBJ1-2, with D perhaps matching TRBD1 (5 bases). Trimming left V 1 base short and J 4 bases short, with 16 bases between. The germline V gene encodes CDR1 SGHNT and CDR2 YENEEA. This CDR3 is 16 amino acids long. The chain's CDR3 is CASSLVSTDPTYGYTF. DNA of the CDR3: TGTGCCAGCAGCTTAGTGTCGACAGACCCTACCTATGGCTACACCTTC. The variable domain in full, completed from reference TRBV11-3 and TRBJ1-2, reads EAGVVQSPRYKIIEKKQPVAFWCNPISGHNTLYWYLQNLGQGPELLIRYENEEAVDDSQLPKDRFSAERLKGVDSTLKIQPAELGDSAVYLCASSLVSTDPTYGYTFGSGTRLTVV.

This clone occurred once. This chain links TRBV11-3 with TRBJ2-3; 13 bases align to TRBD2. Germline CDR1 reads SGHNT; CDR2 reads YENEEA. This CDR3 is built from 17 residues. V lost 4 bases and J lost 2; bases outside the gene matches: 6. The CDR3: CASSSGLAGLITDTQYF. DNA for the CDR3: TGTGCCAGCAGCTCGGGACTAGCGGGGCTGATCACAGATACGCAGTATTTT.

Only one count was recorded for this clone. The chain uses TRBV15 and TRBJ2-3; 11 nucleotides match TRBD2. The CDR3 length is 16 residues. The ends lost 2 bases at V and 0 bases at J; junction bases unmatched: 1. Germline CDR1 reads LNHNV; CDR2 reads YYDKDF (reference sequence). For the CDR3, the DNA is TGTGCCACCAGCAGACGGACTAGCGGGAGCACAGATACGCAGTATTTT. Translating gives CATSRRTSGSTDTQYF. The entire variable domain, with the rest obtained from reference TRBV15 and TRBJ2-3, is as follows: DAMVIQNPRYQVTQFGKPVTLSCSQTLNHNVMYWYQQKSSQAPKLLFHYYDKDFNNEADTPDNFQSRRPNTSFCFLDIRSPGLGDTAMYLCATSRRTSGSTDTQYFGPGTRLTVL.

V is TRBV19 and J is TRBJ2-2; D is undetermined. This CDR3 region has 13 residues. Trimming removed 7 bases at V and 4 bases at J, with 10 bases between. CDR1 and CDR2 (germline): LNHDA, SQIVND (reference sequence). This CDR3 reads CASTLRVTGELFF. In DNA, the CDR3 is TGTGCCAGTACCCTTCGAGTCACCGGGGAGCTGTTTTTT.

CDR3 residues: CASSRLTGGTPYEQYF. DNA of the CDR3: TGTGCCAGCAGCCGACTCACAGGGGGCACTCCCTACGAGCAGTACTTC. This chain links TRBV5-4 with TRBJ2-7; 9 bases are a match to TRBD1. The V gene's germline CDR1 is SGHNT and CDR2 YYREEE (reference sequence). The CDR3 is made up of 16 amino acids. V lost 4 bases, J lost 2 bases, and 10 bases stayed unmatched.

This chain connects TRBV2 to TRBJ2-4; TRBD1 or TRBD2 may be the D gene (5 bases each). This CDR3 comprises 17 residues. Germline V gene lookup returns CDR1 SNHLY and CDR2 FYNNEI. The V gene lost 6 bases and the J gene lost 0 bases, with 18 bases spanning the gap. DNA of the CDR3: TGTGCCAGCAGCCCCTCGACGGGGACGCTAGCCAAAAACATTCAGTACTTC. Translated: CASSPSTGTLAKNIQYF.

The genes are TRBV9 and TRBJ1-1; D may be TRBD1 (6 bases). V lost 0 bases and J lost 8, with 17 bases in between. CDR1 and CDR2 from the germline V gene are SGDLS and YYNGEE. The CDR3 is 15 residues long. CDR3 nucleotides: TGTGCCAGCAGCGTAGACAGTGGTACAGGGTTAGAAGCTTTCTTT. It specifies CASSVDSGTGLEAFF.

This chain uses TRBV19 with TRBJ1-2, with D unresolved. The germline V gene encodes CDR1 LNHDA and CDR2 SQIVND (reference sequence). CDR3 length: 12 residues. The ends were cut back, 4 bases at V and 5 bases at J, with 8 bases in the middle. CDR3 region: CASSTREYGYTF. DNA for the CDR3: TGTGCCAGTAGTACCAGAGAATATGGCTACACCTTC. The whole variable domain, remainder taken from reference TRBV19 and TRBJ1-2, is DGGITQSPKYLFRKEGQNVTLSCEQNLNHDAMYWYRQDPGQGLRLIYYSQIVNDFQKGDIAEGYSVSREKKESFPLTVTSAQKNPTAFYLCASSTREYGYTFGSGTRLTVV.

The V gene is TRBV6-5, the J gene TRBJ2-3; no clear D gene. The CDR3 runs 15 residues. Germline lookup yields CDR1 MNHEY and CDR2 SVGAGI. Trimming shortened V by 10 bases and J by 3 bases, and 20 bases separated the two germline ends. CDR3 loop: CATSSGGPWTDTQYF. The CDR3 bases are TGTGCCACCAGCAGTGGCGGCCCCTGGACAGATACGCAGTATTTT.